This TCR beta chain is drawn from a study of molecular identifiers for immune sequencing clone quantification. The CDR3 extends over 15 amino acids. J was trimmed by 5 bases and V by 4 bases; bases with no gene match: 8. With RNA at 10%, 30% or 50%, naive CD8 libraries came from roughly 20,000 to 1,000,000 sorted cells. This clonotype has at least ten counts. The antigen is undetermined. TCRdb itself ran the PCR reads through MiXCR, one entry per CDR3 protein. The sample consists of 88,000 or so distinct CDR3 sequences, approximately 22% of them appearing once. Points from the study as a whole: Detecting spiked Jurkat TCR RNA from one cell among more than 750,000 naive cells was reportedly possible. The sizes of highly expanded clones could be underestimated when identical TCR molecules share a barcode. In naive cells, clones above 20 RNA copies held under 1% of molecules, whereas in effector cells they held over 99%.

This chain joins TRBV23-1 and TRBJ2-3; TRBD1 matches 8 bases. TRBV23-1 is treated as an ORF (open reading frame) with a function not yet certain. This clonotype was sampled from a human donor in good health. Some libraries in this study had Jurkat cell RNA spiked in. Sequencing was performed on naive CD8+ T cells from blood, with Jurkat cell RNA spiked in. The subset: FACS-sorted CD8+CD4-CCR7+CD45RA+ naive T cells. CDR3 bases: TGCGCCAGCAGTCCGAAGGACAGGGATCGAGATACGCAGTATTTT. Translating it yields CASSPKDRDRDTQYF.